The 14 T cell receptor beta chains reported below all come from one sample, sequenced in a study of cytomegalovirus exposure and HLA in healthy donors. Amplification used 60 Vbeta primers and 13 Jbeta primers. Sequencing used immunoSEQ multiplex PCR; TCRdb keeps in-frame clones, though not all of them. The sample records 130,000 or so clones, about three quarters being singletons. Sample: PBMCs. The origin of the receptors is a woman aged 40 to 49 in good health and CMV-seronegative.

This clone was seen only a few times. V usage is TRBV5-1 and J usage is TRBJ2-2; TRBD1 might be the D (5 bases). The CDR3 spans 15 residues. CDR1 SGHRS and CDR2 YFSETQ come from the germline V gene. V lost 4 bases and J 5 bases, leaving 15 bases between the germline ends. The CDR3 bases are TGCGCCAGCAGCGTATTGCCAGGGATGACCGGGGAGCTGTTTTTT. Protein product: CASSVLPGMTGELFF.

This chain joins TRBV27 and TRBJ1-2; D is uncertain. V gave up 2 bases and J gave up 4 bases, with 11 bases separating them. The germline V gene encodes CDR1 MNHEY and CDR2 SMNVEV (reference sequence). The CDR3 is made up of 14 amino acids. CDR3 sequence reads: CASSLEPAVYGYTF. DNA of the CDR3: TGTGCCAGCAGTTTAGAGCCAGCGGTCTATGGCTACACCTTC.

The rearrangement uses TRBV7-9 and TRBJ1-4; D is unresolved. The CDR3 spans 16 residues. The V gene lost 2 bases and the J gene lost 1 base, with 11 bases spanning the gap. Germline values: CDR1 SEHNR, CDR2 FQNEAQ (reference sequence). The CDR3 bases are TGTGCCAGCAGCTTACGGAGGGTGGGAACTAATGAAAAACTGTTTTTT. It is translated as CASSLRRVGTNEKLFF.

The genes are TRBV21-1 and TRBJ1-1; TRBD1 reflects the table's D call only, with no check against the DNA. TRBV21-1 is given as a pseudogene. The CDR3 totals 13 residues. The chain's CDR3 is CASSKDRGTEAFF. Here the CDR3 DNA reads TGTGCCAGCAGCAAGGACAGGGGAACTGAAGCTTTCTTT.

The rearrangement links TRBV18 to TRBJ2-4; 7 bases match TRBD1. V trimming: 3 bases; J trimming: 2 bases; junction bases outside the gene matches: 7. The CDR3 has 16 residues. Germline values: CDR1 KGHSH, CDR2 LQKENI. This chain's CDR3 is CASSPSTGSTKNIQYF. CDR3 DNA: TGTGCCAGCTCACCTTCGACAGGGTCTACCAAAAACATTCAGTACTTC.

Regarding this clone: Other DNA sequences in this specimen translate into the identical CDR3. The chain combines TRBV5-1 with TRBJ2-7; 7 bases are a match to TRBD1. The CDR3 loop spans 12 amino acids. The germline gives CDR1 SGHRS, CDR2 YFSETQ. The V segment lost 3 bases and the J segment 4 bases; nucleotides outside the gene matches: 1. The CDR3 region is CASSSQGYEQYF. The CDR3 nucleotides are TGCGCCAGCAGCTCACAGGGGTACGAGCAGTACTTC.

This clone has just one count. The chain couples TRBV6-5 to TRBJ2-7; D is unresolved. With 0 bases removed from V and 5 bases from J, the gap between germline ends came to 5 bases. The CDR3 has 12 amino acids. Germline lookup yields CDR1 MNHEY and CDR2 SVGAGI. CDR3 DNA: TGTGCCAGCAGTTACTCGTTAGACGAGCAGTACTTC. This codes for CASSYSLDEQYF.

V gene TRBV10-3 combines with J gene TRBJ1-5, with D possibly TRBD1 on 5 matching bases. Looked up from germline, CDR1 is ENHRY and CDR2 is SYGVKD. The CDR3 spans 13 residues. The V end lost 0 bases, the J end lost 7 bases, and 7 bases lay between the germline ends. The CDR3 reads CAISESWGQPQHF. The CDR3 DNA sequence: TGTGCCATCAGTGAGTCGTGGGGCCAGCCCCAGCATTTT.

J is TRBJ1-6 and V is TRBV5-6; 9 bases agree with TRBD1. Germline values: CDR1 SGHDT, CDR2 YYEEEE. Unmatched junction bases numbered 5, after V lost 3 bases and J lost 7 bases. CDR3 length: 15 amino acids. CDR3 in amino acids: CASSWPGQGNSPLHF. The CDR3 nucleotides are TGTGCCAGCAGCTGGCCAGGACAGGGGAATTCACCCCTCCACTTT.

CDR3 sequence reads: CASSPGASNGYTF. In DNA form, the CDR3 reads TGTGCCAGCAGTCCAGGGGCATCGAATGGCTACACCTTC. The V and J genes are TRBV6-6 and TRBJ1-2; the D gene is possibly TRBD1 (6 bases). Between the trimmed V and J ends, which lost 5 bases and 6 bases, there was a span of 13 bases. From germline, CDR1 is MNHNY and CDR2 SVGAGI (reference sequence). The CDR3 spans 13 residues.

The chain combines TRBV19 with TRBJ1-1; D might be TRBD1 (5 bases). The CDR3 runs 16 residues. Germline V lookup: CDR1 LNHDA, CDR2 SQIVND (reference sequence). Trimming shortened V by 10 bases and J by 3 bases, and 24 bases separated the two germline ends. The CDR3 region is CATRRGGRVMDTEAFF. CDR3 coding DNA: TGTGCCACCCGAAGGGGAGGGCGCGTCATGGACACTGAAGCTTTCTTT.

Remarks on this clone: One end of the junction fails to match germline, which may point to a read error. For the CDR3, the DNA is TGTGCCAGCAGCACTACACAGTTCTCTGGGGCCAACGGCCTGACTTTC. This gives the protein CASSTTQFSGANGLTF. The chain is built from TRBV5-6 and TRBJ2-6; possibly TRBD1 for D (5 bases). Germline V gene lookup returns CDR1 SGHDT and CDR2 YYEEEE. The CDR3 is 16 amino acids. Full variable domain (outside the CDR3, taken from reference TRBV5-6 and TRBJ2-6): DAGVTQSPTHLIKTRGQQVTLRCSPKSGHDTVSWYQQALGQGPQFIFQYYEEEERQRGNFPDRFSGHQFPNYSSELNVNALLLGDSALYLCASSTTQFSGANGLTFGAGSRLTVL.

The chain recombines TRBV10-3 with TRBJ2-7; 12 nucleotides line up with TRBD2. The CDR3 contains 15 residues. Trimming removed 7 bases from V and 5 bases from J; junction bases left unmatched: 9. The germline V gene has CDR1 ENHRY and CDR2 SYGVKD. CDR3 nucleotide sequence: TGTGCCATCACCAATCGACTAGCGGGAGTGGACGAGCAGTACTTC. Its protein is CAITNRLAGVDEQYF.

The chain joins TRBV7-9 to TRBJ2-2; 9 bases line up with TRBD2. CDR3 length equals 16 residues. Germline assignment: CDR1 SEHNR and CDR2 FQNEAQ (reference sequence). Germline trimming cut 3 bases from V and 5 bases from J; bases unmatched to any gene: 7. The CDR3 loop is CASSLSPGLATGELFF. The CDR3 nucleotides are TGTGCCAGCAGCTTGTCGCCGGGACTAGCTACCGGGGAGCTGTTTTTT.